Here is one TCR beta chain with its context. This sample stems from a study of shared T cell receptors in the human thymus. Sequenced by immunoSEQ multiplex PCR; TCRdb stores in-frame clones only, minus some. Of 700,000 or so clones detected, approximately 85% appear once; the ten largest clones hold around 0.0099%. The CDR3 is made up of 16 amino acids. V lost 0 bases to trimming and J lost 4 bases, with 16 bases between them. Germline V CDR1 and CDR2: SGHVS, FQNEAQ. These data also formed part of another study, on human thymus T cells. That study reports: Resections removed during corrective heart surgery provided the thymus tissue used.

The sample comprised thymocytes. This TCR derives from a girl in the first two years of life with a congenital heart defect. The chain is built from TRBV7-8 and TRBJ2-7; possibly TRBD2 for D (5 bases). The DNA for the CDR3 is TGTGCCAGCAGCTTAGCGTCGGAGGCGGGCGGATACGAGCAGTACTTC. It encodes CASSLASEAGGYEQYF.